These 20 T cell receptor beta chains were sequenced from one sample in a study of T cell repertoires in cytomegalovirus infection. TCRdb passed the reads through MiXCR, listing each CDR3 protein once. The top ten hold 8.7% of the sample, which has fewer than 400,000 distinct CDR3 sequences, 15% to 20% seen once. Sequencing input: PBMCs. The receptors were sampled from a human donor in good health (CMV status not recorded). Some clones in this sample may be carry-over from other donors' samples.

This chain joins TRBV19 and TRBJ2-1; D unresolved. Trimming removed 2 bases from V and 4 bases from J, with 12 bases in between. This CDR3 has 15 amino acids. Germline-derived CDR1 and CDR2 are LNHDA and SQIVND (reference sequence). The DNA of the CDR3 is TGTGCCAGTAGTATAAAGTCTCACCAATACAATGAGCAGTTCTTC. It encodes CASSIKSHQYNEQFF. The full variable domain, in which reference TRBV19 and TRBJ2-1 provide the parts outside the CDR3, is DGGITQSPKYLFRKEGQNVTLSCEQNLNHDAMYWYRQDPGQGLRLIYYSQIVNDFQKGDIAEGYSVSREKKESFPLTVTSAQKNPTAFYLCASSIKSHQYNEQFFGPGTRLTVL.

This clonotype appeared a few times. The J gene is TRBJ1-2, the V gene TRBV7-9; weak D call: TRBD1 (5 bases). The V end lost 0 bases, the J end lost 7 bases, and 9 bases lay between the germline ends. The germline gives CDR1 SEHNR, CDR2 FQNEAQ (reference sequence). The CDR3 covers 13 residues. The CDR3 loop is CASSLAGTSGYTF. As DNA, the CDR3 is TGTGCCAGCAGCTTAGCGGGGACGTCTGGCTACACCTTC.

This clonotype was counted a few times. The genes are TRBV6-2 or TRBV6-3 and TRBJ2-7; D tentatively fits TRBD1 or TRBD2 (6 bases each). This CDR3 has 15 amino acids. Trimming stripped 8 bases from V and 1 base from J, with 18 bases between. Germline V gene sequence: CDR1 MNHEY, CDR2 SVGEGT. The CDR3 DNA reads as TGTGCCAGCCCCTCGCCGAGAGGGGGGTCCTACGAGCAGTACTTC. Translation: CASPSPRGGSYEQYF.

This clonotype was picked up many times. The rearrangement links TRBV20-1 to TRBJ1-5; 10 nucleotides agree with TRBD1. V was pared by 6 bases and J by 5 bases, with 13 bases of the junction left unmatched. Germline lookup yields CDR1 DFQATT and CDR2 SNEGSKA (reference sequence). This CDR3 is 16 amino acids long. The CDR3 region is CSARQGALSGYQPQHF. CDR3 in DNA: TGCAGTGCCAGACAGGGGGCGCTTAGCGGATATCAGCCCCAGCATTTT.

The chain combines TRBV19 with TRBJ2-1; maybe TRBD2 (5 bases). The germline CDR1 and CDR2 sequences are LNHDA and SQIVND (reference sequence). This CDR3 comprises 12 residues. Trimming cost V 6 bases and J 5 bases, with 8 bases left between them. The CDR3 DNA is TGTGCCAGTAGGGTGAGGGACAATGAGCAGTTCTTC. Its protein product is CASRVRDNEQFF.

This clonotype was detected a few times. The chain is built from TRBV11-2 and TRBJ2-4, with no clear D. CDR1 and CDR2 (germline): SGHAT, FQNNGV. The CDR3 contains 16 residues. V lost 0 bases to trimming and J lost 0 bases, with 9 bases between them. CDR3 in DNA: TGTGCCAGCAGCTTAGATCCTCCCCTAGCCAAAAACATTCAGTACTTC. Protein product: CASSLDPPLAKNIQYF.

In this sample, this clonotype turned up a few times. DNA of the CDR3: TGTGCCAGCAGCGAGACTAGGTCCAAAAACATTCAGTACTTC. It translates to CASSETRSKNIQYF. The chain combines TRBV6-6 with TRBJ2-4, with D tentatively TRBD2 (6 bases). The germline V gene has CDR1 MNHNY and CDR2 SVGAGI (reference sequence). This CDR3 is 14 amino acids long. The ends were cut back, 6 bases at V and 2 bases at J, with 11 bases in the middle.

The sample holds many counts of this clonotype. V usage is TRBV24-1 and J usage is TRBJ1-2; D might be TRBD1 (5 bases). CDR1 is KGHDR, CDR2 SFDVKD, per germline. Trimming cost V 9 bases and J 8 bases, with 18 bases left between them. The CDR3 runs 13 residues. The CDR3 loop reads CATGADKDKGYTF. The CDR3 bases are TGTGCCACCGGGGCTGACAAAGACAAGGGCTACACCTTC.

This clonotype was observed a single time. This chain links TRBV2 with TRBJ1-5, with unresolved D. Germline V gives CDR1 SNHLY, CDR2 FYNNEI. Trimming left V 1 base short and J 0 bases short, with 7 bases between. This CDR3 is 15 amino acids long. The CDR3 sequence is CASSEGQTSNQPQHF. The CDR3 DNA reads as TGTGCCAGCAGTGAAGGGCAGACTAGCAATCAGCCCCAGCATTTT.

The chain employs TRBV28 and TRBJ1-2; 9 bases map to TRBD1. This CDR3 spans 15 amino acids. The trim removed 6 bases at V and 3 bases at J, leaving 8 bases unmatched. CDR1 MDHEN and CDR2 SYDVKM come from the germline V gene. CDR3 sequence reads: CASRPDRGGHYGYTF. As DNA, the CDR3 is TGTGCCAGCAGACCTGACAGGGGGGGACACTATGGCTACACCTTC.

CDR3 region: CSAPRSGRITDTQYF. The CDR3 nucleotides read TGCAGTGCCCCTCGGTCGGGACGCATCACAGATACGCAGTATTTT. V usage is TRBV20-1 and J usage is TRBJ2-3; D is tentatively TRBD1 or TRBD2 (5 bases each). Trimming removed 6 bases from V and 2 bases from J, with 18 bases in between. Germline CDR1 is DFQATT and CDR2 is SNEGSKA (reference sequence). CDR3 length: 15 residues.

This clonotype has ten or more counts. The chain combines TRBV10-3 with TRBJ2-5; 10 bases are a match to TRBD2. The CDR3 is 16 residues long. Germline V CDR1 and CDR2: ENHRY, SYGVKD. V lost 10 bases and J lost 0; bases outside the gene matches: 11. CDR3 DNA: TGTGCCACCGCATCTGGTAGCGGGAGGTACCAAGAGACCCAGTACTTC. It codes for CATASGSGRYQETQYF.

This chain uses TRBV7-8 with TRBJ1-5; tentative D call: TRBD1 (6 bases). The CDR3 covers 14 residues. Trimming stripped 5 bases from V and 5 bases from J, with 13 bases between. The germline gives CDR1 SGHVS, CDR2 FQNEAQ. The chain's CDR3 is CASSHTGYDQPQHF. In DNA, the CDR3 is TGTGCCAGCAGCCACACAGGGTATGATCAGCCCCAGCATTTT.

This clonotype was counted between two and nine times. The chain has TRBV7-9 and TRBJ2-7; D ambiguous. This CDR3 is 12 amino acids long. Germline CDR1 is SEHNR and CDR2 is FQNEAQ (reference sequence). Trimming took 1 base from V and 6 from J, leaving 7 bases between them. CDR3 region: CASSLVPFEQYF. As DNA, the CDR3 is TGTGCCAGCAGCTTAGTTCCGTTCGAGCAGTACTTC.

This chain connects TRBV29-1 to TRBJ2-1; D not certain. Trimming cost V 4 bases and J 4 bases, with 5 bases left between them. The V gene's germline CDR1 is SQVTM and CDR2 ANQGSEA. The CDR3 has 11 amino acids. CDR3: CSVVLYNEQFF. In DNA form, the CDR3 reads TGCAGCGTTGTATTATACAATGAGCAGTTCTTC.

CDR3 DNA: TGTGCCAGCAAGTGGGAGGTTAGCTCCTACGAGCAGTACTTC. Protein product: CASKWEVSSYEQYF. The chain employs TRBV6-6 and TRBJ2-7; possible D gene TRBD2, 6 bases. The CDR3 sequence is 14 residues long. Trimming pared 7 bases from V and 0 bases from J, leaving 13 bases between. The germline gives CDR1 MNHNY, CDR2 SVGAGI (reference sequence).

This clonotype was picked up one time. A much larger clone sits a single nucleotide away, making a read error possible. The V gene is TRBV12-5, the J gene TRBJ2-2, with 11 bases aligning to TRBD1. The CDR3 covers 17 residues. Germline V gene sequence: CDR1 LGHNT, CDR2 FRNRAP. The junction had 7 bases not matched to a gene; V was cut back by 5 bases and J by 2 bases. The CDR3 is CASGPGRTGGNTGELFF. For the CDR3, the DNA is TGTGCTAGTGGTCCCGGCCGGACAGGGGGCAACACCGGGGAGCTGTTTTTT. The variable domain in full, with the rest retrieved from reference TRBV12-5 and TRBJ2-2, is DARVTQTPRHKVTEMGQEVTMRCQPILGHNTVFWYRQTMMQGLELLAYFRNRAPLDDSGMPKDRFSAEMPDATLATLKIQPSEPRDSAVYFCASGPGRTGGNTGELFFGEGSRLTVL.

This chain uses TRBV7-8 with TRBJ2-7; D call uncertain. This CDR3 contains 13 residues. The germline V and J ends were trimmed by 5 bases and 7 bases, with 15 bases remaining between them. From germline, CDR1 is SGHVS and CDR2 FQNEAQ. CDR3 DNA: TGTGCCAGCAGCCCACGCCCCCTGTTAGAGCAGTACTTC. Translated, it gives CASSPRPLLEQYF.

CDR3 loop: CASSSDRGQGNQPQHF. In DNA, the CDR3 is TGTGCCAGCAGTTCGGACAGGGGGCAAGGCAATCAGCCCCAGCATTTT. The rearrangement joins TRBV2 to TRBJ1-5, with TRBD1 matching over 11 bases. Looked up from germline, CDR1 is SNHLY and CDR2 is FYNNEI. V lost 5 bases and J lost 2; bases outside the gene matches: 5. The CDR3 sequence is 16 residues long.

The chain combines TRBV7-9 with TRBJ2-5; weak D call: TRBD2 (5 bases). This CDR3 has 14 amino acids. The V gene lost 5 bases and the J gene lost 4 bases, with 14 bases spanning the gap. Per germline, CDR1 SEHNR and CDR2 FQNEAQ (reference sequence). The CDR3: CASSRPAAGETQYF. In DNA form, the CDR3 reads TGTGCCAGCAGCCGCCCAGCGGCGGGAGAGACCCAGTACTTC.